This T cell receptor beta chain emerged from a study of blood T cells in healthy people across ages. The study's findings and limits: Measured against age, TCR beta diversity per million T cells decreased in a roughly linear manner.

For the second PCR, which ran for 7 to 11 cycles, a sample-barcoded 5' primer and a J-beta primer mix were used. TCRdb re-called the 5' RACE reads with MiXCR, one entry per CDR3 protein. The data hold around 1,500,000 distinct CDR3 sequences, with approximately 42% observed a single time. This CDR3 contains 14 residues. With 1 base removed from V and 10 bases from J, the gap between germline ends came to 14 bases. The V gene's germline CDR1 is MNHNS and CDR2 SASEGT. Per sample, extraction of total RNA gave at least 5.5 micrograms in every case. In the case of this clonotype: What it recognizes is unknown.

The receptor comes from a woman between 18 and 30 years old in good health. The sample comprised blood. The chain carries TRBV6-1 and TRBJ2-1; D could derive from TRBD1 or TRBD2 (5 bases each). CDR3: CASSEVSQGREQFF. The CDR3 coding sequence is TGTGCCAGCAGTGAAGTCTCCCAGGGACGCGAGCAGTTCTTC.